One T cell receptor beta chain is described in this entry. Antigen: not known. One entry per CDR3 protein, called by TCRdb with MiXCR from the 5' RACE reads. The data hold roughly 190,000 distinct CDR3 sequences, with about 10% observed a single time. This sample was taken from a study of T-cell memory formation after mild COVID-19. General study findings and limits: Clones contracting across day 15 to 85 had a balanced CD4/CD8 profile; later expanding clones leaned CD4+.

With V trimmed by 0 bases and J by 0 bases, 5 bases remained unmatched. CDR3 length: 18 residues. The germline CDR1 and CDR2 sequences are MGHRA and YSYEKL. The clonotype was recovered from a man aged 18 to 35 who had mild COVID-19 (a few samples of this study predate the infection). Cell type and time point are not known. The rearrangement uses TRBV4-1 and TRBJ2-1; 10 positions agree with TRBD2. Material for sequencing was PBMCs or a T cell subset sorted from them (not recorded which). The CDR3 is CASSQDSGLAASYNEQFF. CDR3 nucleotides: TGCGCCAGCAGCCAAGATTCAGGACTAGCGGCCTCCTACAATGAGCAGTTCTTC.